These 2 T cell receptor beta chains were all obtained from the same sample, sequenced in a study of early stage breast cancer tumors. Assay: immunoSEQ multiplex PCR; the TCRdb copy retains only in-frame clones and omits some. The sample comprises 2,500 to 3,000 clones, about 61% of which are singletons, and about a fifth rests with the top ten. Sequenced: normal breast tissue next to the tumor. The receptors originated from a person aged 45 to 59 with breast cancer.

The chain uses TRBV19 and TRBJ2-7, with D possibly being TRBD1 (5 bases). Trimming cost V 6 bases and J 1 base, with 16 bases left between them. Germline CDR1 is LNHDA and CDR2 is SQIVND (reference sequence). This CDR3 comprises 15 residues. CDR3 DNA sequence: TGTGCCAGTAGCCAGTCAGACAGTTTTTCCTACGAGCAGTACTTC. It translates to CASSQSDSFSYEQYF.

This chain links TRBV2 with TRBJ1-3, with D possibly being TRBD1 (5 bases). Germline values: CDR1 SNHLY, CDR2 FYNNEI. The V end was cut by 5 bases, the J end by 4 bases, with 15 bases between. CDR3 size: 15 residues. This CDR3 reads CASSWTLETGNTIYF. DNA for the CDR3: TGTGCCAGCAGTTGGACACTAGAAACGGGAAACACCATATATTTT.